This is a list of T cell receptor beta chains from one sample in a study of OX40 agonist ivuxolimab in advanced cancers. TCRdb's copy holds only in-frame clones and misses some; the assay was immunoSEQ multiplex PCR. Here the sample spans 38,000 or so clones, roughly 86% being singletons. Source: CD4+ or CD8+ T cells sorted from blood, taken in a trial of the OX40 agonist ivuxolimab. Receptors were obtained from an adult with an advanced solid tumor such as melanoma, head and neck, liver or kidney cancer. Both conserved end residues are trimmed from each CDR3.

length	V	J	CDR3
11	TRBV5-1	TRBJ1-2	ASRQGADYGYT
11	TRBV18	TRBJ2-5	ASSQGQKETQY
12	TRBV7-1	TRBJ2-7	ASSTNREAYEQY
11	TRBV5-6	TRBJ1-1	ASSLKDREEAF
13	TRBV28	TRBJ2-4	ASSYGGLAKNIQY
12	TRBV5-1	TRBJ1-4	ASSSGSFYEKLF
12	TRBV1	TRBJ1-3	TSRTGQTGNTIY
10	TRBV5-1	TRBJ2-5	ASKGLQETQY
14	TRBV10-3	TRBJ2-7	AISAASGRGAYEQY
10	TRBV29-1	TRBJ2-2	SVEWDTGELF
12	TRBV19	TRBJ1-2	ASSFDGLFYGYT
13	TRBV18	TRBJ2-7	ASSPSSGSSYEQY
15	TRBV11-2	TRBJ2-1	ASSWKYRGGTYNEQF
15	TRBV4-1	TRBJ2-1	ASSLGLAGVAYNEQF
11	TRBV19	TRBJ1-4	ASSGNGNEKLF
13	TRBV4-3	TRBJ2-7	ASSQGTLGAYEQY
13	TRBV6-6	TRBJ2-1	ASSYLTTFYNEQF
14	TRBV19	TRBJ1-6	ASSIDRGVLNSPLH
11	TRBV4-2	TRBJ2-3	ASSQGDTDTQY
13	TRBV18	TRBJ2-2	ASSPSAQATGELF
12	TRBV9	TRBJ1-5	ASSVGGADRPQH
10	TRBV7-9	TRBJ2-7	ASSPRGWEQY
12	TRBV5-8	TRBJ1-1	ASSLGGANTEAF
11	TRBV7-9	TRBJ2-7	ASSPPRLGVEY
11	TRBV11-3	TRBJ2-3	ASRGFGYGTQY
11	TRBV7-2	TRBJ2-3	ASSSTMADTQY
12	TRBV7-2	TRBJ1-2	ASSLGTGPGERI
11	TRBV10-3	TRBJ1-2	AISADGPYGYT
14	TRBV7-2	TRBJ2-7	ASSLAGGYNSYEQY
12	TRBV2	TRBJ2-3	ASSRDRDTGTQY
13	TRBV27	TRBJ2-1	ASRLTSPGPNEQF
11	TRBV11-3	TRBJ2-5	ASSLGGEETQY
11	TRBV6-1	TRBJ1-1	ASRTDWNTEAF
12	TRBV5-4	TRBJ1-3	ASSPDRAANTIY
11	TRBV7-9	TRBJ1-5	ASRELSNQPQH
11	TRBV7-6	TRBJ2-7	ASSLAPSHEQY
13	TRBV28	TRBJ1-1	ASSLGGRQNTEAF